The subject of this entry is one T cell receptor (beta chain). The sample holds a few counts of this clone. Its binding antigen is unknown. It has no much larger one-base neighbor in the sample; base qualities were not kept. The sample is drawn from a study of T cell changes during pregnancy in multiple sclerosis (dated by TCRdb to about 2019). Looking at the study overall: The study looked at changes in the T cell repertoire across pregnancy in women with multiple sclerosis.

The library was built by means of the immunoSEQ multiplex PCR assay. TCRdb took this table from immuneACCESS and kept in-frame rearrangements with V and J called. Such tables lack part of the clones; where checked against another copy, unresolved V genes explain under half of the gap, and the rest is unexplained. This sample is represented by about 72,000 clones; about nine tenths of them were singletons. Around 0.64% of the sample is held by the ten biggest clonotypes. V is shortened by 1 base, J by 4 bases, and the region joining them spans 11 bases. From cysteine to phenylalanine, the CDR3 is 15 amino acids long. Of all the DNA, just the CDR3 is kept, 45 bases in frame from base 1. The germline V gene sets CDR1 to SGHTA and CDR2 to FQGNSA.

The source is a female donor in good health, enrolled as a control in a pregnancy study. The sample in question was peripheral blood, obtained in the third trimester of pregnancy. The chain links TRBV7-2 with TRBJ1-5, with no D gene named confidently. The nucleotide sequence reads TGTGCCAGCAGCTTAGACGGGTACGGGAATCAGCCCCAGCATTTT. Translated, this is CASSLDGYGNQPQHF.